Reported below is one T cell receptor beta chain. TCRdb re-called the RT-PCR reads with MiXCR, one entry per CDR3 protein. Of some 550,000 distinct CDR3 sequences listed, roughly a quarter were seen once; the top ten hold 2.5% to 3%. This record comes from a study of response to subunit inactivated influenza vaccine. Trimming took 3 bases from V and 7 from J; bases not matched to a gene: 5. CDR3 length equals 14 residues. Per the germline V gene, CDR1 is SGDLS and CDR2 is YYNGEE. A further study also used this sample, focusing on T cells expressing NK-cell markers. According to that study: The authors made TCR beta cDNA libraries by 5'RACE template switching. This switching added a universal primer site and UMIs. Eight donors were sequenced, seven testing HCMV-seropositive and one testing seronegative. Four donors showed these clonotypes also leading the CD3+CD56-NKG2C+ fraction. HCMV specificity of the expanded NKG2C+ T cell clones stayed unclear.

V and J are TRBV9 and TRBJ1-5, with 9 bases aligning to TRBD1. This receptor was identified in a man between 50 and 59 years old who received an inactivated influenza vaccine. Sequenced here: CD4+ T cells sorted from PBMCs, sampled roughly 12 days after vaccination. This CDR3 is CASSDTGGGQPQHF. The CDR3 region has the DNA TGTGCCAGCAGCGACACAGGGGGCGGGCAGCCCCAGCATTTT.